These 27 T cell receptor beta chains share one sample of origin, sequenced in a study of CD8 T cells in ankylosing spondylitis. MiXCR was run by TCRdb on the 5' RACE reads, yielding one entry per CDR3 protein. The table lists hundreds of thousands of distinct CDR3 sequences, 10% to 13% of them singletons. The sequencing input was blood, either unsorted or a sorted T cell fraction (not recorded which). The receptors here all came from a male donor with ankylosing spondylitis or in good health (not recorded which).

This clonotype was observed at least ten times. This sequence joins TRBV5-4 and TRBJ2-1; D perhaps matches TRBD1 (6 bases). The V end lost 3 bases, the J end lost 12 bases, and 22 bases lay between the germline ends. Germline CDR1 is SGHNT and CDR2 is YYREEE (reference sequence). The CDR3 runs 15 residues. CDR3 region: CASSSGTILPHGQFF. The CDR3 DNA reads TGTGCCAGCAGCTCCGGGACAATCCTGCCTCATGGGCAGTTCTTC. The entire variable domain, with the rest obtained from reference TRBV5-4 and TRBJ2-1, is as follows: ETGVTQSPTHLIKTRGQQVTLRCSSQSGHNTVSWYQQALGQGPQFIFQYYREEENGRGNFPPRFSGLQFPNYSSELNVNALELDDSALYLCASSSGTILPHGQFFGPGTRLTVL.

This clonotype has at least ten counts. This sequence joins TRBV20-1 and TRBJ2-1, with D perhaps given as TRBD1 or TRBD2 (5 bases each). Germline V CDR1 and CDR2: DFQATT, SNEGSKA (reference sequence). The CDR3 length is 14 residues. With 5 bases removed from V and 0 bases from J, the gap between germline ends came to 11 bases. CDR3 bases: TGCAGTGCTGGGGACGGGCACTCCTACAATGAGCAGTTCTTC. Protein: CSAGDGHSYNEQFF.

The sample holds many counts of this clonotype. V usage is TRBV5-1 and J usage is TRBJ2-7, with a tentative D call TRBD1 (5 bases). The V end lost 3 bases, the J end lost 6 bases, and 10 bases lay between the germline ends. The CDR3 is 12 residues long. Germline CDR1 reads SGHRS; CDR2 reads YFSETQ. CDR3 region: CASSSQGIEQYF. CDR3 DNA sequence: TGCGCCAGCAGCTCGCAGGGAATCGAGCAGTACTTC.

This clonotype was seen a handful of times. The chain is built from TRBV5-1 and TRBJ2-7; maybe TRBD1 (6 bases). Germline V CDR1 and CDR2: SGHRS, YFSETQ. V dropped 4 bases and J dropped 0 bases, with 8 bases sitting between them. This CDR3 contains 13 residues. The CDR3 is CASSGDNSYEQYF. CDR3 DNA sequence: TGCGCCAGCAGCGGGGACAACTCCTACGAGCAGTACTTC.

The rearrangement links TRBV20-1 to TRBJ2-3; D may be TRBD2 (6 bases). The CDR3 totals 15 residues. Per the germline V gene, CDR1 is DFQATT and CDR2 is SNEGSKA (reference sequence). V lost 6 bases to trimming and J lost 0 bases, with 16 bases between them. CDR3 bases: TGCAGTGCCCGGAGATGCGGGGTTAGCACAGATACGCAGTATTTT. Translated, it gives CSARRCGVSTDTQYF.

The chain joins TRBV12-3 or TRBV12-4 to TRBJ2-1; D remains ambiguous. The CDR3 contains 15 residues. Trimming took 2 bases from V and 4 from J, leaving 12 bases between them. The CDR3 here is CASSLRGTAYNEQFF. CDR3 DNA sequence: TGTGCCAGCAGTTTAAGAGGAACAGCTTACAATGAGCAGTTCTTC.

This clonotype was seen repeatedly, ten times or more. The chain couples TRBV27 to TRBJ2-7, with 9 bases identical to TRBD1. The junction had 3 bases not matched to a gene; V was cut back by 2 bases and J by 4 bases. Germline V gene data show CDR1 as MNHEY and CDR2 as SMNVEV (reference sequence). The CDR3 runs to 14 residues. CDR3 DNA sequence: TGTGCCAGCAGTTTAGGGGACAGGGTTTACGAGCAGTACTTC. Translation: CASSLGDRVYEQYF.

The chain joins TRBV7-8 to TRBJ1-1, with D tentatively TRBD1 (6 bases). V gave up 1 base and J gave up 0 bases, with 12 bases separating them. Looked up from germline, CDR1 is SGHVS and CDR2 is FQNEAQ. This CDR3 comprises 16 residues. Written as DNA, the CDR3 is TGTGCCAGCAGCTTAGTGGGGGCCCCGATGAACACTGAAGCTTTCTTT. This codes for CASSLVGAPMNTEAFF.

This clonotype has a handful of counts. The V gene is TRBV29-1, the J gene TRBJ2-7; 8 bases fit TRBD1. This CDR3 has 11 residues. Germline V CDR1 and CDR2: SQVTM, ANQGSEA. V was clipped by 7 bases and J by 11 bases; unmatched bases: 10. The CDR3 nucleotides read TGCAGCGGGTGGCTGGTGGACAGGGAGTACTTC. Its protein product is CSGWLVDREYF.

The gene calls are TRBV15 and TRBJ2-1, with 16 bases matching TRBD2. The CDR3 is 17 amino acids. Per germline, CDR1 LNHNV and CDR2 YYDKDF (reference sequence). The V segment lost 4 bases and the J segment 8 bases; nucleotides outside the gene matches: 8. As DNA, the CDR3 is TGTGCCACCAGCAAACACGGGACTAGCGGGGGGGCTGATGAGCAGTTCTTC. Its protein product is CATSKHGTSGGADEQFF.

This clonotype has a count of ten or more. CDR3 region: CASSTEEGAGELFF. The CDR3 DNA is TGTGCCAGTAGTACGGAGGAAGGAGCCGGGGAGCTGTTTTTT. This sequence joins TRBV19 and TRBJ2-2, with a possible D match to TRBD2 (5 bases). CDR1 is LNHDA, CDR2 SQIVND, per germline (reference sequence). V shed 4 bases and J shed 6 bases, with 12 bases lying between them. The CDR3 length is 14 residues.

The chain combines TRBV24-1 with TRBJ1-5, with 7 nucleotides matching TRBD1. This CDR3 comprises 12 residues. V shed 12 bases and J 5 bases; nucleotides not matched to a gene: 6. Germline CDR1 and CDR2: KGHDR and SFDVKD. CDR3 in DNA: TGTGCCGCTCATACAGGGGATCAGCCCCAGCATTTT. It specifies CAAHTGDQPQHF.

This clonotype was counted only a few times. The rearrangement joins TRBV7-2 to TRBJ2-7, with 13 bases lining up with TRBD2. The length of the CDR3 is 17 residues. V shed 5 bases, J shed 0 bases, and the junction held 7 bases outside the gene matches. CDR1 SGHTA and CDR2 FQGNSA come from the germline V gene. The CDR3: CASSGGTSGVLSYEQYF. CDR3 in DNA: TGTGCCAGCAGCGGGGGGACTAGCGGGGTTCTCTCCTACGAGCAGTACTTC.

This chain joins TRBV12-3 or TRBV12-4 and TRBJ2-5, with TRBD2 matching over 9 bases. The CDR3 sequence is 17 residues long. Trimming at V came to 5 bases and at J to 1 base, leaving 11 bases not matched to a gene. For the CDR3, the DNA is TGTGCCAGCAGTGGTATCCCTAGCGGGGAGTTCCAAGAGACCCAGTACTTC. This gives the protein CASSGIPSGEFQETQYF.

The genes are TRBV29-1 and TRBJ1-1, with 11 bases fitting TRBD1. The CDR3 spans 14 residues. Germline values: CDR1 SQVTM, CDR2 ANQGSEA. J was trimmed by 4 bases and V by 7 bases; bases with no gene match: 8. CDR3 residues: CSARLGQGATEAFF. CDR3 nucleotides: TGCAGCGCGCGATTAGGACAGGGGGCCACTGAAGCTTTCTTT.

This clonotype has a count of ten or more. The chain joins TRBV25-1 to TRBJ2-5, with D unresolved. The CDR3 loop spans 14 amino acids. With 4 bases removed from V and 5 bases from J, the gap between germline ends came to 14 bases. Germline-derived CDR1 and CDR2 are MGHDK and SYGVNS. CDR3 coding DNA: TGTGCCAGCAGTGCTAGTGACATGTTGGAGACCCAGTACTTC. Translating gives CASSASDMLETQYF.

The CDR3, as DNA: TGTGCCACCAGTGATGGGGAGGGGGCTCAAGATACGCAGTATTTT. Its translation: CATSDGEGAQDTQYF. This chain joins TRBV24-1 and TRBJ2-3; D may be TRBD1 or TRBD2 (7 bases each). V shed 3 bases and J shed 5 bases, with 14 bases lying between them. This CDR3 region has 15 residues. The germline CDR1 and CDR2 sequences are KGHDR and SFDVKD.

The sample holds many counts of this clonotype. This chain connects TRBV3-1 to TRBJ1-2; D is perhaps TRBD1 (5 bases). Germline CDR1 reads LGHDT; CDR2 reads YNNKEL (reference sequence). The CDR3 extends over 15 amino acids. Trimming stripped 0 bases from V and 4 bases from J, with 12 bases between. In DNA, the CDR3 is TGTGCCAGCAGCCAAGATGCCGGGGACGCCTATGGCTACACCTTC. It translates to CASSQDAGDAYGYTF.

This clonotype was observed at least ten times. The junction and the germline gene differ at one end; a read error may be behind it. The chain has TRBV7-7 and TRBJ2-5; 8 nucleotides align to TRBD2. The germline V gene has CDR1 SSHAT and CDR2 FNYEAQ (reference sequence). The CDR3 length is 13 residues. The CDR3 bases are TGTGCTAGCAGCCTTAGCGGGAAAGAGACCCAGTACTTC. This translates into CASSLSGKETQYF.

V and J are TRBV7-3 and TRBJ1-4; 7 nucleotides agree with TRBD1. This CDR3 comprises 16 residues. Germline V CDR1 and CDR2: SGHTA, FQGTGA. V shed 1 base and J 3 bases; nucleotides not matched to a gene: 5. The CDR3 DNA sequence: TGTGCCAGCAGCTTAAAAGCGGGACAGCCTAATGAAAAACTGTTTTTT. Amino acid sequence: CASSLKAGQPNEKLFF.

This clonotype appeared many times. The J gene is TRBJ1-6, the V gene TRBV4-1; D not resolved. V was trimmed by 0 bases and J by 9 bases, leaving 12 bases between them. Germline V lookup: CDR1 MGHRA, CDR2 YSYEKL. The CDR3 runs 15 residues. The chain's CDR3 is CASSQDGVSASPLHF. For the CDR3, the DNA is TGCGCCAGCAGCCAAGATGGCGTCAGCGCTTCACCCCTCCACTTT.

In its sample, this clonotype was seen a few times. V usage is TRBV24-1 and J usage is TRBJ1-5, with TRBD1 matching over 7 bases. This CDR3 spans 16 amino acids. V lost 4 bases, J lost 3 bases, and 8 bases stayed unmatched. CDR1 is KGHDR, CDR2 SFDVKD, per germline. CDR3 coding DNA: TGTGCCACCAGTGACGCGACAGGGAGGACCAATCAGCCCCAGCATTTT. Amino acids: CATSDATGRTNQPQHF.

At least ten counts were recorded for this clonotype. V and J are TRBV5-1 and TRBJ2-1; 7 nucleotides align to TRBD2. After removal of 2 bases from V and 2 bases from J, the junction contained 7 bases not matched to a gene. The length of the CDR3 is 16 residues. The germline V gene encodes CDR1 SGHRS and CDR2 YFSETQ. CDR3 DNA: TGCGCCAGCAGCTTAGGTCTAGCGGTGGCCTACAATGAGCAGTTCTTC. This gives the protein CASSLGLAVAYNEQFF.

V is TRBV11-1 and J is TRBJ2-3; D is perhaps TRBD1 or TRBD2 (5 bases each). The V end was cut by 1 base, the J end by 5 bases, with 13 bases between. The germline V gene has CDR1 SGHAT and CDR2 FQDESV (reference sequence). The CDR3 is 15 residues long. The CDR3 is CASSLGPSGGDTQYF. In nucleotides, the CDR3 is TGTGCCAGCAGCTTAGGTCCTAGTGGGGGAGATACGCAGTATTTT.

Of note for this clonotype: At one of its ends the junction is not consistent with the germline gene, which may arise from a read error. The rearrangement links TRBV2 to TRBJ1-2; the D gene is possibly TRBD1 (5 bases). Germline CDR1 and CDR2: SNHLY and FYNNEI. The length of the CDR3 is 14 residues. In DNA form, the CDR3 reads TGTGCCAGCAGTGGGGGCAGACTCGACTATGGCTACCCCTTC. Amino acids: CASSGGRLDYGYPF. The whole variable domain, filled in from reference TRBV2 and TRBJ1-2, reads EPEVTQTPSHQVTQMGQEVILRCVPISNHLYFYWYRQILGQKVEFLVSFYNNEISEKSEIFDDQFSVERPDGSNFTLKIRSTKLEDSAMYFCASSGGRLDYGYPFGSGTRLTVV.

This clonotype was seen only a few times. This chain links TRBV7-2 with TRBJ2-5; possibly TRBD1 for D (5 bases). Germline CDR1 SGHTA, CDR2 FQGNSA. Trimming took off 8 bases at V and 2 bases at J, with 15 bases between the two ends. This CDR3 is 14 amino acids long. CDR3: CASSPSGIQETQYF. The CDR3 DNA sequence: TGTGCCAGCTCCCCCTCAGGGATACAAGAGACCCAGTACTTC.

This clonotype has ten or more counts. The chain joins TRBV29-1 to TRBJ2-1; TRBD1 is a possible D gene (6 bases). The ends were cut back, 2 bases at V and 9 bases at J, with 8 bases in the middle. Germline-derived CDR1 and CDR2 are SQVTM and ANQGSEA. The CDR3 has 11 residues. The CDR3 DNA sequence: TGCAGCGTTGAAAGAGGGGGTGAGCAGTTCTTC. This codes for CSVERGGEQFF.